What follows are 26 T cell receptor beta chains derived from one specimen sequenced in a study of OX40 agonist ivuxolimab in advanced cancers. Sequenced by immunoSEQ multiplex PCR; TCRdb stores in-frame clones only, minus some. The sample holds tens of thousands of clones, approximately 90% seen once. Source: CD4+ or CD8+ T cells sorted from blood, taken in a trial of the OX40 agonist ivuxolimab. These receptors came from an adult with an advanced solid tumor such as melanoma, head and neck, liver or kidney cancer.

This clone was seen a single time. V gene TRBV9 combines with J gene TRBJ2-5; TRBD1 aligns across 7 bases. The germline V gene has CDR1 SGDLS and CDR2 YYNGEE. Trimming cost V 2 bases and J 3 bases; bases outside gene matches: 1. The CDR3 totals 13 residues. This chain's CDR3 is CASSVGTEETQYF. In DNA, the CDR3 is TGTGCCAGCAGCGTCGGGACAGAAGAGACCCAGTACTTC.

The chain has TRBV7-3 and TRBJ2-3; TRBD2 aligns across 9 bases. The CDR3 has 18 residues. V lost 1 base and J lost 2; bases outside the gene matches: 10. CDR1 is SGHTA and CDR2 is FQGTGA in the germline V gene. The CDR3 coding sequence is TGTGCCAGCAGCTTAAGAGCTAGCGGGGTCAGCTCCACAGATACGCAGTATTTT. Amino acids: CASSLRASGVSSTDTQYF.

The genes are TRBV18 and TRBJ1-4, with D possibly TRBD1 on 6 matching bases. Germline V gene lookup returns CDR1 KGHSH and CDR2 LQKENI. V gave up 3 bases and J gave up 6 bases, with 11 bases separating them. This CDR3 has 14 amino acids. The CDR3 loop reads CASSPPGAYEKLFF. For the CDR3, the DNA is TGTGCCAGCTCACCCCCGGGGGCGTATGAAAAACTGTTTTTT.

The gene calls are TRBV18 and TRBJ2-1; 7 bases agree with TRBD1. Germline lookup yields CDR1 KGHSH and CDR2 LQKENI. This CDR3 has 13 residues. Trimming took 3 bases from V and 5 from J; bases not matched to a gene: 1. This chain's CDR3 is CASSPDRDNEQFF. The CDR3 DNA reads as TGTGCCAGCTCACCCGACAGGGACAATGAGCAGTTCTTC.

The J gene is TRBJ2-7, the V gene TRBV6-6; 10 bases line up with TRBD1. The germline gives CDR1 MNHNY, CDR2 SVGAGI (reference sequence). J gave up 4 bases and V 7 bases, and 10 bases lay outside the gene matches. The CDR3 consists of 15 residues. CDR3: CASTERQGAPYEQYF. In DNA, the CDR3 is TGTGCCAGCACCGAACGACAGGGGGCGCCTTACGAGCAGTACTTC.

The genes are TRBV6-5 and TRBJ1-4; D not certain. V lost 2 bases to trimming and J lost 6 bases, with 4 bases between them. The CDR3 is made up of 12 amino acids. Germline CDR1 and CDR2: MNHEY and SVGAGI. The CDR3 here is CASSYKDEKLFF. CDR3 nucleotides: TGTGCCAGCAGTTACAAGGATGAAAAACTGTTTTTT.

V gene TRBV6-5 combines with J gene TRBJ2-4, with a tentative D call TRBD1 (5 bases). Trimming removed 1 base from V and 6 bases from J, with 10 bases in between. The V gene's germline CDR1 is MNHEY and CDR2 SVGAGI. The CDR3 is made up of 14 amino acids. The CDR3 loop reads CASSYFQGGNIQYF. CDR3 bases: TGTGCCAGCAGTTACTTCCAGGGTGGAAACATTCAGTACTTC.

The gene calls are TRBV7-2 and TRBJ1-2; no definite D call. The CDR3 is 13 amino acids. V was pared by 5 bases and J by 8 bases, with 15 bases between. The V gene's germline CDR1 is SGHTA and CDR2 FQGNSA. The CDR3 reads CASSQAVSGGYTF. The CDR3 DNA is TGTGCCAGCAGCCAAGCCGTGTCGGGAGGCTACACCTTC.

The rearrangement links TRBV6-6 to TRBJ2-1; 9 bases align to TRBD2. The V and J ends lost 2 bases and 3 bases, in that order; junction bases with no gene match: 5. The CDR3 consists of 16 residues. In germline, CDR1 is MNHNY, CDR2 SVGAGI (reference sequence). The CDR3 spells CASSYRTSEDYNEQFF. In DNA, the CDR3 is TGTGCCAGCAGTTACCGGACTAGCGAAGACTACAATGAGCAGTTCTTC.

The rearrangement uses TRBV5-4 and TRBJ2-2, with 14 bases matching TRBD2. The CDR3 totals 18 residues. Germline CDR1 is SGHNT and CDR2 is YYREEE (reference sequence). Unmatched junction bases numbered 11, after V lost 4 bases and J lost 6 bases. Here the CDR3 DNA reads TGTGCCAGCAGCCGCGGACTAGCGGGGGGCCGCAACCCCGGGGAGCTGTTTTTT. Its translation is CASSRGLAGGRNPGELFF.

The genes are TRBV11-2 and TRBJ1-3; a possible D gene is TRBD1 (5 bases). The CDR3 sequence is 15 residues long. The germline V gene has CDR1 SGHAT and CDR2 FQNNGV. The V gene lost 4 bases and the J gene lost 5 bases, with 15 bases spanning the gap. As DNA, the CDR3 is TGTGCCAGCAGCTCTATCGGGGGTAATAGAAACACCATATATTTT. Its protein is CASSSIGGNRNTIYF.

This chain links TRBV6-5 with TRBJ1-2; no clear D. The germline V gene has CDR1 MNHEY and CDR2 SVGAGI. This CDR3 comprises 12 residues. Trimming pared 6 bases from V and 4 bases from J, leaving 9 bases between. The CDR3 DNA reads TGTGCCAGCAGGCCACGCGCCTATGGCTACACCTTC. Translated: CASRPRAYGYTF.

This clone appeared a few times. The chain recombines TRBV28 with TRBJ2-7; 8 bases fit TRBD1. This CDR3 comprises 12 residues. The V gene end was trimmed by 10 bases and the J gene end by 6 bases; junction bases not matched to a gene: 8. The V gene's germline CDR1 is MDHEN and CDR2 SYDVKM. The CDR3 region has the DNA TGTGCCACCATCTTAGGGACAGGCGAGCAGTACTTC. Translation gives CATILGTGEQYF.

V and J are TRBV5-6 and TRBJ1-1, with D hard to call. CDR1 and CDR2 (germline): SGHDT, YYEEEE. The CDR3 has 16 residues. V was trimmed by 1 base and J by 0 bases, leaving 13 bases between them. CDR3 nucleotides: TGTGCCAGCAGCTTGTTTGGGTCCGCTATGAACACTGAAGCTTTCTTT. It is translated as CASSLFGSAMNTEAFF.

This clone showed up just once. The rearrangement uses TRBV14 and TRBJ2-1; D remains ambiguous. CDR1 is SGHDN, CDR2 FVKESK, per germline. The CDR3 consists of 12 residues. Deletions cut 4 bases from V and 9 bases from J, with 10 bases between. Here the CDR3 reads CASSRDFLEQFF. The CDR3 DNA is TGTGCCAGCAGCCGCGATTTCCTTGAGCAGTTCTTC.

V usage is TRBV7-3 and J usage is TRBJ2-7; 15 positions agree with TRBD2. V lost 5 bases, J lost 2 bases, and 4 bases stayed unmatched. Looked up from germline, CDR1 is SGHTA and CDR2 is FQGTGA. This CDR3 comprises 16 residues. This CDR3 reads CASSPGTSGGTYEQYF. DNA for the CDR3: TGTGCCAGCAGCCCGGGGACTAGCGGGGGGACCTACGAGCAGTACTTC.

The chain joins TRBV5-1 to TRBJ2-3; 11 bases are a match to TRBD1. Trimming removed 5 bases from V and 0 bases from J; junction bases left unmatched: 8. Looked up from germline, CDR1 is SGHRS and CDR2 is YFSETQ. CDR3 size: 17 residues. The CDR3 region has the DNA TGCGCCAGCAGGCCGGGACAGGGGGATACTAGCACAGATACGCAGTATTTT. This translates into CASRPGQGDTSTDTQYF.

This sequence joins TRBV19 and TRBJ1-1; 9 bases match TRBD1. Trimming took 1 base from V and 5 from J; bases not matched to a gene: 5. The germline V gene encodes CDR1 LNHDA and CDR2 SQIVND (reference sequence). CDR3 length equals 15 residues. The CDR3 is CASSIGRQGGTEAFF. The CDR3 DNA follows: TGTGCCAGTAGTATAGGTAGACAGGGGGGGACTGAAGCTTTCTTT.

The chain is built from TRBV6-5 and TRBJ1-1; no definite D call. This CDR3 has 11 amino acids. In germline, CDR1 is MNHEY, CDR2 SVGAGI. Trimming pared 7 bases from V and 5 bases from J, leaving 8 bases between. The DNA of the CDR3 is TGTGCCAGCATCGTAGGGACTGAAGCTTTCTTT. It specifies CASIVGTEAFF.

The count of this clone is one. The chain has TRBV6-6 and TRBJ1-2; no firm D call. The CDR3 extends over 12 amino acids. The germline V gene encodes CDR1 MNHNY and CDR2 SVGAGI (reference sequence). Trimming stripped 0 bases from V and 4 bases from J, with 3 bases between. CDR3 protein: CASSYSGYGYTF. Here the CDR3 DNA reads TGTGCCAGCAGTTACTCGGGCTATGGCTACACCTTC.

The chain combines TRBV6-5 with TRBJ1-2, with D uncertain. In germline, CDR1 is MNHEY, CDR2 SVGAGI. The germline V and J ends were trimmed by 3 bases and 4 bases, with 9 bases remaining between them. The CDR3 has 13 residues. CDR3 nucleotides: TGTGCCAGCAGTTATCTCGCCGGCTATGGCTACACCTTC. Translation gives CASSYLAGYGYTF.

The genes are TRBV29-1 and TRBJ2-7; TRBD1 matches 8 bases. This CDR3 contains 13 residues. The germline CDR1 and CDR2 sequences are SQVTM and ANQGSEA. J lost 5 bases, V lost 0 bases, and 3 bases had no gene match. The CDR3 protein is CSVEDGQGDEQYF. The DNA of the CDR3 is TGCAGCGTTGAAGATGGACAGGGAGACGAGCAGTACTTC.

The V and J genes are TRBV9 and TRBJ1-1, with D unclear. V shed 4 bases and J shed 1 base, with 8 bases lying between them. CDR1 SGDLS and CDR2 YYNGEE come from the germline V gene. The CDR3 is 13 residues long. CDR3 in amino acids: CASSTTTNTEAFF. CDR3 coding DNA: TGTGCCAGCAGCACGACAACGAACACTGAAGCTTTCTTT.

The chain employs TRBV11-2 and TRBJ1-4; D is ambiguous. V lost 4 bases, J lost 10 bases, and 22 bases lay in between. CDR1 is SGHAT and CDR2 is FQNNGV in the germline V gene. The CDR3 is 16 residues long. The DNA for the CDR3 is TGTGCCAGCAGCTCCGAGGGTACCCTGAGCCCGGGAAAACTGTTTTTT. Amino acids: CASSSEGTLSPGKLFF.

The CDR3 sequence is CASSFGGDTEAFF. CDR3 DNA: TGTGCCAGCAGCTTTGGTGGGGACACTGAAGCTTTCTTT. The rearrangement joins TRBV7-6 to TRBJ1-1; D ambiguous. CDR1 is SGHVS and CDR2 is FNYEAQ in the germline V gene. V dropped 3 bases and J dropped 3 bases, with 8 bases sitting between them. The CDR3 totals 13 residues.

The chain employs TRBV6-1 and TRBJ2-2, with 11 bases lining up with TRBD2. The J segment lost 4 bases and the V segment lost 2 bases, leaving 0 bases of the junction unmatched. The germline gives CDR1 MNHNS, CDR2 SASEGT. The CDR3 has 15 residues. The CDR3 nucleotides read TGTGCCAGCAGTGAACTAGCGGGGGGCACCGGGGAGCTGTTTTTT. It yields the protein CASSELAGGTGELFF.